The T cell receptor beta chain under discussion was sequenced for a study of CXCR3-negative and CXCR3-positive naive CD8 T cells. Per germline, CDR1 MGHDK and CDR2 SYGVNS. This CDR3 has 14 amino acids. Judged by frequency, this clonotype is medium-sized (0.01 to 0.1%). Its antigen remains unknown. The TRB cDNA libraries were prepared by 5' RACE with UMI labels. TCRdb reprocessed the 5' RACE reads, with one entry per CDR3 protein and no DNA. Here the sample table reports about 40,000 distinct CDR3 sequences. General observations from the study: CXCR3-negative and CXCR3-positive naive cells shared comparable TRBV-TRBJ usage, but memory cells did not. Naive subsets had comparable surface CD5, so TRB CDR3 properties gauged TCR strength. Cryopreserved cells partially lost CXCR3 expression, and fresh PBMCs were used in most assays.

The receptor's source is a human donor in good health. Some clones in this sample may be carry-over from other donors' samples. The V and J genes are TRBV25-1 and TRBJ2-2. Source material: memory CD8+ T cells from blood. The CDR3 protein is CASSLTGYTGELFF.